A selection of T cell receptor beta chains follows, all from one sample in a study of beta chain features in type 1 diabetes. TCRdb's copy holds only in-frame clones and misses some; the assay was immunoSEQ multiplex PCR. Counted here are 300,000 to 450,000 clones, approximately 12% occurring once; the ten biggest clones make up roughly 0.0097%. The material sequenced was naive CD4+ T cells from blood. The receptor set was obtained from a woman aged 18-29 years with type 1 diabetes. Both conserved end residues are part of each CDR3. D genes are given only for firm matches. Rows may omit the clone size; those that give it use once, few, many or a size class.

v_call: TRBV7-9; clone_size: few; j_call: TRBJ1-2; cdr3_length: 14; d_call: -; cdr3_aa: CASSPPQGMSGYTF; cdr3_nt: TGTGCCAGCAGTCCACCCCAGGGGATGTCGGGCTACACCTTC
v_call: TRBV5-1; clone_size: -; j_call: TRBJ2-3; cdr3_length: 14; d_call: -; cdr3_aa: CASSSSGGTDTQYF; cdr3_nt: TGCGCCAGCAGCTCCTCGGGGGGCACAGATACGCAGTATTTT
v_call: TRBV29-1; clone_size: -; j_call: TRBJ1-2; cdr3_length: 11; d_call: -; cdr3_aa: CSVASGAGYTF; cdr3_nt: TGCAGCGTTGCGAGCGGGGCTGGCTACACCTTC
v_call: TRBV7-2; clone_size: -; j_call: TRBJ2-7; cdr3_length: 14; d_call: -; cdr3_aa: CASSLSGGIYEQYF; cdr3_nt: TGTGCCAGCAGCTTATCCGGGGGAATCTACGAGCAGTACTTC
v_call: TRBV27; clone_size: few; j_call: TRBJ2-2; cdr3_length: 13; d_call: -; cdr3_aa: CASSLAGIGELFF; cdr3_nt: TGTGCCAGCAGTTTAGCGGGGATCGGGGAGCTGTTTTTT
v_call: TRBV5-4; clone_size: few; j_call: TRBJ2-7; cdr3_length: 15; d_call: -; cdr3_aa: CASSVEPQISYEQYF; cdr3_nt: TGTGCCAGCAGCGTGGAACCACAGATATCCTACGAGCAGTACTTC
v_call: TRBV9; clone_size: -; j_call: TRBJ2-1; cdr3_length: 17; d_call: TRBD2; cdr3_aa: CASSVVASGNLGTEQFF; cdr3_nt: TGTGCCAGCAGCGTAGTTGCTAGCGGGAACCTAGGGACTGAGCAGTTCTTC
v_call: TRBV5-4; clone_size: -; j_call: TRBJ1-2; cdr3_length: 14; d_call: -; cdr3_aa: CASSPGGQDYGYTF; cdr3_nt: TGTGCCAGCAGCCCGGGAGGTCAGGACTATGGCTACACCTTC
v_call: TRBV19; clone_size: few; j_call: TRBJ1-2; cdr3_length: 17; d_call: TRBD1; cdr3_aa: CASSIQRVDRVSYGYTF; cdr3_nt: TGTGCCAGTAGTATCCAGCGTGTCGACAGGGTTTCCTATGGCTACACCTTC
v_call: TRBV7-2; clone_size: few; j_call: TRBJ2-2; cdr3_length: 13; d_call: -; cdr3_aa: CASSFAEAGELFF; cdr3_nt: TGTGCCAGCAGCTTTGCTGAGGCCGGGGAGCTGTTTTTT
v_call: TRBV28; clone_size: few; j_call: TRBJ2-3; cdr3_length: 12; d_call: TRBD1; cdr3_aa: CASSLDRGAQYF; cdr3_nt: TGTGCCAGCAGTTTAGACAGGGGGGCGCAGTATTTT
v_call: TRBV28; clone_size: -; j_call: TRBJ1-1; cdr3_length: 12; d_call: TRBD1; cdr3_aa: CASQRTGGATFF; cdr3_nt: TGTGCCAGCCAACGGACAGGGGGCGCAACTTTCTTT
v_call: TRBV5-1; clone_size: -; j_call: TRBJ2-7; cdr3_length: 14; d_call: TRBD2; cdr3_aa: CASSLAGTSDEQYF; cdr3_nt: TGCGCCAGCAGCTTGGCCGGGACTAGCGACGAGCAGTACTTC
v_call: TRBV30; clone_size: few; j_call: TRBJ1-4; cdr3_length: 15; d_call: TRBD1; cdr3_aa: CAWNRGTGDFEKLFF; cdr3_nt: TGTGCCTGGAACCGAGGGACAGGGGACTTCGAAAAACTGTTTTTT
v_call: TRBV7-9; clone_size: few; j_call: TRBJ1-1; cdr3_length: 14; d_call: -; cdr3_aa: CASSPIQMNTEAFF; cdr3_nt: TGTGCCAGCAGCCCGATACAAATGAACACTGAAGCTTTCTTT
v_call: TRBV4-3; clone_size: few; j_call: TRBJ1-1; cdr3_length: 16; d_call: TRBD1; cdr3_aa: CASSQGSTTGRIEAFF; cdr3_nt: TGCGCCAGCAGCCAAGGGTCGACGACAGGGAGAATTGAAGCTTTCTTT
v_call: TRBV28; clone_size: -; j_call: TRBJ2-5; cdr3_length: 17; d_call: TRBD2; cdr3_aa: CASSLLAGGHKQETQYF; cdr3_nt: TGTGCCAGCAGTTTACTAGCGGGAGGACATAAACAAGAGACCCAGTACTTC
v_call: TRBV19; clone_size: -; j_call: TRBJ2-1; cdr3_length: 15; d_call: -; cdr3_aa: CASSISPPSLNEQFF; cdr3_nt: TGTGCCAGTAGTATATCCCCCCCCAGTTTGAATGAGCAGTTCTTC
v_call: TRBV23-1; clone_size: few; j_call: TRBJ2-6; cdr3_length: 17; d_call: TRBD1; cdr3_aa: CASSHTGGPSGANVLTF; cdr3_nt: TGCGCCAGCAGTCACACAGGGGGTCCCTCTGGGGCCAACGTCCTGACTTTC
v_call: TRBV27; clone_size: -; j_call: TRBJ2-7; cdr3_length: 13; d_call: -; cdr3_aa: CASSFFTGSEQYF; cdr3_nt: TGTGCCAGCAGTTTCTTCACAGGGTCAGAGCAGTACTTC
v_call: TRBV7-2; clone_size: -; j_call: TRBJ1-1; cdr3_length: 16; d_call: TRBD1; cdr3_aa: CASSLIPGQGDTEAFF; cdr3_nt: TGTGCCAGCAGCTTAATCCCGGGACAGGGGGACACTGAAGCTTTCTTT
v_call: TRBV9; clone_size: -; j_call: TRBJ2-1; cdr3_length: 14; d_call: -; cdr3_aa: CASSLGTLNNEQFF; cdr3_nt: TGTGCCAGCAGCCTCGGGACACTTAACAATGAGCAGTTCTTC
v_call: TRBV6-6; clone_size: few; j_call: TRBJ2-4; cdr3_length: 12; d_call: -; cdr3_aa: CASSPFENIQYF; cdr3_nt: TGTGCCAGCAGCCCCTTCGAAAACATTCAGTACTTC
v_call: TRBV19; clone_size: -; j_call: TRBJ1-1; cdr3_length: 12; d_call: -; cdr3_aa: CASSMLGGEAFF; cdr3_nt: TGTGCCAGTAGTATGCTCGGGGGTGAAGCTTTCTTT
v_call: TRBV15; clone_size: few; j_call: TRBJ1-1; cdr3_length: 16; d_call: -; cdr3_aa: CATSRDQATRDTEAFF; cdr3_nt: TGTGCCACCAGCAGAGATCAGGCGACGAGAGACACTGAAGCTTTCTTT
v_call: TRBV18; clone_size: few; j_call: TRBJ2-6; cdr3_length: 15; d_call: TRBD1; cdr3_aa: CASSPSDRVESFLTF; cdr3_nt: TGTGCCAGCTCACCATCAGACAGGGTTGAGTCCTTCCTGACTTTC
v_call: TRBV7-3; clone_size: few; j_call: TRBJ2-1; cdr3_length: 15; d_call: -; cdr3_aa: CASSLIGDTYNEQFF; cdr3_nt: TGTGCCAGCAGCTTAATAGGGGACACATACAATGAGCAGTTCTTC
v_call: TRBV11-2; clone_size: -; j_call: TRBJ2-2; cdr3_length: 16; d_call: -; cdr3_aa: CASSLESGWNTGELFF; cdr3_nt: TGTGCCAGCAGCTTAGAGTCCGGGTGGAACACCGGGGAGCTGTTTTTT